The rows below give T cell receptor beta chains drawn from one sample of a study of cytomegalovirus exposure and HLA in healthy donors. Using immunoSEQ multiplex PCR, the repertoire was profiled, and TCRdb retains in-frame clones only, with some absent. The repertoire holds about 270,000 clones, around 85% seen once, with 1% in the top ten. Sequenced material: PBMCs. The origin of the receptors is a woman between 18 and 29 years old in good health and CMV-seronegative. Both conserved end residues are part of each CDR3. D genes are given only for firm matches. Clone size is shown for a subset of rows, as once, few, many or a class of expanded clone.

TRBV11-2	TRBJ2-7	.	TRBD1	CASKLRDSSYEQYF	TGTGCCAGCAAACTCCGGGACAGCTCCTACGAGCAGTACTTC
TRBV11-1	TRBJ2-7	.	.	CASSLRGRYEQYF	TGTGCCAGCAGCTTAAGAGGCCGCTACGAGCAGTACTTC
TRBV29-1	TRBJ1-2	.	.	CSVGGLVYGYTF	TGCAGCGTTGGGGGCTTGGTATATGGCTACACCTTC
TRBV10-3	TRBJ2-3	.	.	CAISGTSDTQYF	TGTGCCATCAGTGGGACTTCAGATACGCAGTATTTT
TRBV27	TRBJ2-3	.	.	CASSPPGGARGYTQYF	TGTGCCAGCAGTCCCCCTGGAGGGGCCCGGGGATATACGCAGTATTTT
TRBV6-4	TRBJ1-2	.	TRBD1	CASREGQGASGYGYTF	TGTGCCAGCAGAGAGGGACAGGGGGCGTCTGGCTATGGCTACACCTTC
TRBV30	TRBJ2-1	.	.	CAWSAGEVREQFF	TGTGCCTGGAGTGCCGGGGAGGTAAGGGAGCAGTTCTTC
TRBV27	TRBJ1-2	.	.	CASSFAGATSNYGYTF	TGTGCCAGCAGTTTCGCAGGGGCTACCTCTAACTATGGCTACACCTTC
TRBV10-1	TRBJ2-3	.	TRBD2	CASSESGRGVPGTQYF	TGCGCCAGCAGTGAGTCGGGGCGGGGGGTCCCAGGTACGCAGTATTTT
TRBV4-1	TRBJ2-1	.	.	CASSHRRGGVYNEQFF	TGCGCCAGCAGCCACAGAAGGGGGGGGGTATACAATGAGCAGTTCTTC
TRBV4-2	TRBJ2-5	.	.	CASSQVGGRTVETQYF	TGTGCCAGCAGCCAAGTGGGTGGGAGAACTGTGGAGACCCAGTACTTC
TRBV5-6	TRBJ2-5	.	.	CASSLDRYLYF	TGTGCCAGCAGCTTAGACAGATATTTGTACTTC
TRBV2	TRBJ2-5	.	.	CASSEEGRETQYF	TGTGCCAGCAGTGAGGAGGGGCGAGAGACCCAGTACTTC
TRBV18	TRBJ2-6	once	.	CASSLQGSGANVLTF	TGTGCCAGCTCCCTGCAGGGCTCTGGGGCCAACGTCCTGACTTTC
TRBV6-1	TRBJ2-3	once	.	CATDAYRADTQYF	TGTGCCACCGACGCTTACCGGGCAGATACGCAGTATTTT
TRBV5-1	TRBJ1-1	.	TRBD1	CASSLPTGGTEAFF	TGCGCCAGCAGCTTACCCACAGGGGGCACTGAAGCTTTCTTT
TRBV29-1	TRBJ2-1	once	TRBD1	CSVGSPFMRDRGPFGDPNEQFF	TGCAGCGTTGGCTCTCCCTTCATGCGGGACAGGGGGCCTTTCGGGGACCCCAATGAGCAGTTCTTC
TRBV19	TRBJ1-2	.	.	CASRPGDGARSGYTF	TGTGCCAGCCGGCCGGGGGACGGAGCGCGGAGTGGCTACACCTTC
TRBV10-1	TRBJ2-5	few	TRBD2	CASSDGLAGETQYF	TGCGCCAGCAGTGACGGACTAGCGGGAGAGACCCAGTACTTC